A selection of T cell receptor beta chains follows, all from one sample in a study of control samples from healthy donors and cancer patients. The method was immunoSEQ multiplex PCR; TCRdb's version includes in-frame clones alone and lacks a portion of them. The data hold 150,000 to 200,000 clones, with 80% to 95% observed a single time. Sequencing was done on a sample of blood. The receptors come from a woman aged 55-70 years in good health. CDR3s include the opening cysteine and the closing phenylalanine or tryptophan. The D gene is left open where the match is weak. The listing skips clone size in some rows; elsewhere it reads once, few, many or a size class.

NA TRBD1 TRBJ1-2 TRBV9 TGTGCCAGCAGCGTAAAGACAGGGGAGGGATATGGCTACACCTTC CASSVKTGEGYGYTF
NA NA TRBJ2-6 TRBV19 TGTGCCAGTCTTGGGGCCAACGTCCTGACTTTC CASLGANVLTF
NA NA TRBJ1-5 TRBV29-1 TGCAGCGTTGAAGACCCGGATCAGCCCCAGCATTTT CSVEDPDQPQHF
NA TRBD1 TRBJ2-7 TRBV6-2/TRBV6-3 TGTGCCAGCAGTTACTCGAGGCCTGGGACAGGAGGGGGTTTCGAGCAGTACTTC CASSYSRPGTGGGFEQYF
NA NA TRBJ1-2 TRBV11-2 TGTGCCAGCAGCTTAGGATACTGGGGGCCGTTCTATGGCTACACCTTC CASSLGYWGPFYGYTF
few NA TRBJ1-2 TRBV6-2/TRBV6-3 TGTGCCAGCAGCCCAAACTATGGCTACACCTTC CASSPNYGYTF
once NA TRBJ1-5 TRBV14 TGTGCCAGCAGCCAGGGCCCGATAGCTCAGCCCCAGCATTTT CASSQGPIAQPQHF
NA NA TRBJ2-6 TRBV20-1 TGCAGTGCTAGTGACAGGACCTCTGGGGCCAACGTCCTGACTTTC CSASDRTSGANVLTF
NA NA TRBJ2-7 TRBV2 TGTGCCAGCAAAAGGGCACAGCCCTACGAGCAGTACTTC CASKRAQPYEQYF
once NA TRBJ2-5 TRBV10-3 TGTGCCATCAGTACCTCGAGGGGACAAGAGACCCAGTACTTC CAISTSRGQETQYF
NA TRBD1 TRBJ1-1 TRBV5-1 TGCGCCAGCGGGTCCGGGACAGCGGCCACTGAAGCTTTCTTT CASGSGTAATEAFF
NA NA TRBJ2-5 TRBV12-5 TGTGCTAGTGGTTTGGGAAATACTAGTCCGGAGACCCAGTACTTC CASGLGNTSPETQYF
NA TRBD1 TRBJ1-1 TRBV19 TGTGCCAGCGATTCTACAGGGGCCCAGAACACTGAAGCTTTCTTT CASDSTGAQNTEAFF
few NA TRBJ1-2 TRBV6-1 TGTGCCAGCAGTGAAGCGGACCGGTCGTATGGCTACACCTTC CASSEADRSYGYTF
NA NA TRBJ2-5 TRBV2 TGTGCCAGCAGTCATCGGCCTTTTGGAATTTTGGGCGGGGAAGAAGAGACCCAGTACTTC CASSHRPFGILGGEEETQYF
NA TRBD1 TRBJ1-1 TRBV5-1 TGCGCCAGCAGCTTGGAATCCTTGAGACAGGGTACTGAAGCTTTCTTT CASSLESLRQGTEAFF
NA NA TRBJ1-1 TRBV4-1 TGCGCCAGCAGCCAAGTGGAGGGAAGAGACACTGAAGCTTTCTTT CASSQVEGRDTEAFF
NA NA TRBJ1-4 TRBV7-9 TGTGCCAGCAGTTACGGGGAGGAAAAACTGTTTTTT CASSYGEEKLFF
few NA TRBJ1-1 TRBV12-5 TGTGCTAGTGGTTTGGTGACTGATAGGAACACTGAAGCTTTCTTT CASGLVTDRNTEAFF
NA NA TRBJ1-1 TRBV7-9 TGTGCCAGCACGCGGAGGGGGATCATGAACACTGAAGCTTTCTTT CASTRRGIMNTEAFF
few TRBD1 TRBJ1-1 TRBV7-2 TGTGCCAGCAGCTTACAGGGGGGGAACACTGAAGCTTTCTTT CASSLQGGNTEAFF
NA NA TRBJ1-5 TRBV2 TGTGCCAGCAGTGTTTCGGATCAGCCCCAGCATTTT CASSVSDQPQHF
NA TRBD1 TRBJ1-4 TRBV5-1 TGCGCCAGCAGCTTGGGACAGGGTAATGAAAAACTGTTTTTT CASSLGQGNEKLFF
NA TRBD2 TRBJ2-2 TRBV5-1 TGCGCCAGCAGCTTACGGCGGGGGGCGAACACCGGGGAGCTGTTTTTT CASSLRRGANTGELFF
few TRBD1 TRBJ1-5 TRBV4-1 TGCGCCAGCAGCCCTAGCGACAGGGGAAGCAATCAGCCCCAGCATTTT CASSPSDRGSNQPQHF
NA NA TRBJ2-5 TRBV18 TGTGCCAGCTCATCCGGACTTCACAAAGAGACCCAGTACTTC CASSSGLHKETQYF
NA NA TRBJ1-2 TRBV12-3/TRBV12-4 TGTGCCAGCAGACCTACAGGGAACTATGGCTACACCTTC CASRPTGNYGYTF
NA NA TRBJ1-3 TRBV7-8 TGTGCCAGCAGCGCGAGCATAGGAAACCGTGGAAACACCATATATTTT CASSASIGNRGNTIYF
NA TRBD1 TRBJ2-5 TRBV5-8 TGTGCCAGCAGCTTGTTACAGGGGAACCTTTTGGAGACCCAGTACTTC CASSLLQGNLLETQYF
NA NA TRBJ2-7 TRBV5-1 TGCGCCAGCAGCCGTACTACAGGGCTCGAGGGGGCCTACGAGCAGTACTTC CASSRTTGLEGAYEQYF
NA NA TRBJ1-1 TRBV19 TGTGCCAGTAGCCTCGACACCACCCAGGGTTATCCCATGAACACTGAAGCTTTCTTT CASSLDTTQGYPMNTEAFF
NA NA TRBJ1-1 TRBV10-3 TGTGCCATCAGTGACAGGGCGGGCGCTGAAGCTTTCTTT CAISDRAGAEAFF
NA NA TRBJ2-1 TRBV18 TGTGCCAGCTCGGTCGGGACGGGGTATGAGCAGTTCTTC CASSVGTGYEQFF
NA NA TRBJ1-5 TRBV6-5 TGTGCCAGCAACCCCGGTGGTTCGGATCAGCCCCAGCATTTT CASNPGGSDQPQHF
NA NA TRBJ1-2 TRBV15 TGTGCCACCAGCAGAGATCGGGGGGAAGGTGGCTACACCTTC CATSRDRGEGGYTF
NA NA TRBJ1-1 TRBV10-3 TGTGCCATCAGTGAGTCGGAGAGGGAAACTGAAGCTTTCTTT CAISESERETEAFF
once TRBD1 TRBJ1-6 TRBV5-6 TGTGCCAGCAGCCGACAGGGAGGATCACCCCTCCACTTT CASSRQGGSPLHF
NA TRBD2 TRBJ2-3 TRBV14 TGTGCCAGCAGCCAAGTCGGAGCGGGGGGATCTACGCAGTATTTT CASSQVGAGGSTQYF
NA TRBD2 TRBJ2-7 TRBV19 TGTGCCAGTAGTGGACTAGCGGGGGGGACCTACGAGCAGTACTTC CASSGLAGGTYEQYF
NA NA TRBJ2-5 TRBV29-1 TGCAGCGCACGGGGGTTTGGAGAGACCCAGTACTTC CSARGFGETQYF
once NA TRBJ2-3 TRBV3-1/TRBV3-2 TGTGCCAGCAGCCAAGTTCCGGGTTTGCCAGATACGCAGTATTTT CASSQVPGLPDTQYF
NA NA TRBJ2-3 TRBV7-3 TGTGCCAGCAGCCGAACACGGGGAAGGGGAGATACGCAGTATTTT CASSRTRGRGDTQYF
NA NA TRBJ1-3 TRBV5-1 TGCGCCAGCAGCTGGGACACCACCCCTGGAAACACCATATATTTT CASSWDTTPGNTIYF
NA NA TRBJ2-2 TRBV4-3 TGCGCCAGCAGCCCAGGGGGGGGCGCAACCGGGGAGCTGTTTTTT CASSPGGGATGELFF
once NA TRBJ1-6 TRBV19 TGTGCCAGTAGTACCTTGGCAGGGGCTAATTCACCCCTCCACTTT CASSTLAGANSPLHF